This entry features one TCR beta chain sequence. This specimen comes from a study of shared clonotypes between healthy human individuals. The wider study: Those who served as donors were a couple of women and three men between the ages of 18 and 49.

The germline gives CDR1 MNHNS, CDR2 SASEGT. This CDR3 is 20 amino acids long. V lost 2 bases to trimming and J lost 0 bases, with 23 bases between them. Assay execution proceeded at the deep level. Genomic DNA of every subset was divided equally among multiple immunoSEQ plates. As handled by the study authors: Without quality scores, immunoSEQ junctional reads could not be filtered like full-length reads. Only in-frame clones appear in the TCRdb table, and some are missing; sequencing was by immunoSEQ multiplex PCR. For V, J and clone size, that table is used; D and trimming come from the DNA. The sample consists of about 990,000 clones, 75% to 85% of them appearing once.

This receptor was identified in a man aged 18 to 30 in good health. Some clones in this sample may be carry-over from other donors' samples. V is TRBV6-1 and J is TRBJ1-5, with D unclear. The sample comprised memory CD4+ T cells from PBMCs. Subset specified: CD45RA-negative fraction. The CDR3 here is CASSESSMPGGSFSNQPQHF. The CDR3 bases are TGTGCCAGCAGTGAATCTTCAATGCCAGGAGGGTCATTTAGCAATCAGCCCCAGCATTTT.